This T cell receptor (beta chain) was documented in a study of control samples from healthy donors and cancer patients. The data were produced by immunoSEQ multiplex PCR, yet TCRdb's version contains in-frame clones alone and is incomplete. The sample yields hundreds of thousands of clones, roughly four fifths seen once. V was clipped by 4 bases and J by 1 base, with 15 bases between them. Germline CDR1 reads SGHNT; CDR2 reads YYREEE (reference sequence). The CDR3 consists of 15 residues. The sequenced sample was PBMCs. The V gene is TRBV5-4, the J gene TRBJ2-7; tentatively, D is TRBD2 (6 bases). The receptor was isolated from a woman aged 55-69 years with lung cancer. CDR3 coding DNA: TGTGCCAGCAGCGCATGGGCGCGGGAATCCTACGAGCAGTACTTC. Amino acid sequence: CASSAWARESYEQYF.